Listed below are T cell receptor beta chains from one sample, sequenced in a study of control samples from healthy donors and cancer patients. Profiling relied on immunoSEQ multiplex PCR, and the TCRdb table lists in-frame clones only, not all of them. The sample yields about 170,000 clones, around 93% seen once. Material for sequencing was blood. All receptors come from an older woman in good health. CDR3s include the opening cysteine and the closing phenylalanine or tryptophan. Each record gives: J gene, V gene, clone size, D gene, CDR3 DNA, CDR3 protein. D genes are given only for firm matches. Some rows mark clone size as missing; the rest say once, few, many or name a class of expanded clone.

j_call: TRBJ1-1
v_call: TRBV9
clone_size: NA
d_call: NA
cdr3_nt: TGTGCCAGCAGCGTAGACCACAGAATGAACACTGAAGCTTTCTTT
cdr3_aa: CASSVDHRMNTEAFF

j_call: TRBJ2-3
v_call: TRBV12-3/TRBV12-4
clone_size: NA
d_call: NA
cdr3_nt: TGTGCCAGCAGTGTTACAGCTGATACGCAGTATTTT
cdr3_aa: CASSVTADTQYF

j_call: TRBJ2-5
v_call: TRBV5-5
clone_size: few
d_call: NA
cdr3_nt: TGTGCCAGCAGCTTGGCTCCCACCGCACAAGAGACCCAGTACTTC
cdr3_aa: CASSLAPTAQETQYF

j_call: TRBJ1-2
v_call: TRBV16
clone_size: NA
d_call: TRBD1
cdr3_nt: TGTGCCAGCAGCCAATTCCTCCGGGACAGGGGGCCCCCCGGTGGCTACACCTTC
cdr3_aa: CASSQFLRDRGPPGGYTF

j_call: TRBJ1-5
v_call: TRBV2
clone_size: NA
d_call: NA
cdr3_nt: TGTGCCAGCAGTCGGGAATCCAATAGCAATCAGCCCCAGCATTTT
cdr3_aa: CASSRESNSNQPQHF

j_call: TRBJ2-3
v_call: TRBV24-1
clone_size: once
d_call: TRBD2
cdr3_nt: TGTGCCACCAGTGAAAGCGGGGGGATTGGCACAGATACGCAGTATTTT
cdr3_aa: CATSESGGIGTDTQYF

j_call: TRBJ1-2
v_call: TRBV18
clone_size: NA
d_call: TRBD1
cdr3_nt: TGTGCCAGCTCACAGGACCCAGGGGGAGAGGATTATGGCTACACCTTC
cdr3_aa: CASSQDPGGEDYGYTF

j_call: TRBJ1-2
v_call: TRBV5-8
clone_size: NA
d_call: NA
cdr3_nt: TGTGCCAGCAGCTTGGCCTACGGGACCTATGGCTACACCTTC
cdr3_aa: CASSLAYGTYGYTF

j_call: TRBJ1-1
v_call: TRBV11-3
clone_size: NA
d_call: NA
cdr3_nt: TGTGCCAGCAGCTTAGAGGGAGGGGAAGCTTTCTTT
cdr3_aa: CASSLEGGEAFF

j_call: TRBJ2-7
v_call: TRBV10-3
clone_size: NA
d_call: TRBD1
cdr3_nt: TGTGCCATCAGGGGGACAGGGGGCGCGTACGAGCAGTACTTC
cdr3_aa: CAIRGTGGAYEQYF

j_call: TRBJ2-1
v_call: TRBV7-2
clone_size: NA
d_call: TRBD2
cdr3_nt: TGTGCCAGCAGCTACCGACTAGCGGGGCAGGTGAATGAGCAGTTCTTC
cdr3_aa: CASSYRLAGQVNEQFF

j_call: TRBJ2-1
v_call: TRBV7-2
clone_size: NA
d_call: NA
cdr3_nt: TGTGCCAGCAGCGTACTCTTAAACAATGAGCAGTTCTTC
cdr3_aa: CASSVLLNNEQFF